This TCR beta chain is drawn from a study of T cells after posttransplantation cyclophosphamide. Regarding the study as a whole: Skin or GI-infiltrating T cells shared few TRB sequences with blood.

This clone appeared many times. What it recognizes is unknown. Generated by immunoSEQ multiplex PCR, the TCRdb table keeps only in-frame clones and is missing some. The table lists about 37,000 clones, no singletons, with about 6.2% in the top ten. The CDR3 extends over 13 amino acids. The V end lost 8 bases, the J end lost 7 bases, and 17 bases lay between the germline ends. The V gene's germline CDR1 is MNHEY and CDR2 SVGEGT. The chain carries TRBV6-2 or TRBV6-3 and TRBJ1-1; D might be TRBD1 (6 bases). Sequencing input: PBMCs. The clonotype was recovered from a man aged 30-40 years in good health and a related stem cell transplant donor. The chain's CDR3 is CASRGGSLNEAFF. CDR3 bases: TGTGCCAGCCGGGGGGGCAGTCTTAATGAAGCTTTCTTT.